Reported below is one TCR beta chain. This entry is derived from a study of cytomegalovirus exposure and HLA in healthy donors. Germline CDR1 and CDR2: SQVTM and ANQGSEA. The length of the CDR3 is 13 residues. V was clipped by 7 bases and J by 0 bases, with 13 bases between them. PCR employed 60 Vbeta and 13 Jbeta primers. Original data processing: Unique TCR beta chains numbered 60 million to 100 million in a later analysis, with roughly 10 million shared. Assay used: immunoSEQ multiplex PCR; TCRdb lists only in-frame clones, some missing. That table gives V, J and clone size, and the DNA gave D and trimming. The table has approximately 40,000 clones, about 80% seen once.

This sequence originates from a woman between 18 and 30 years old in good health and CMV-seropositive. Material for sequencing was PBMCs. The V call is TRBV29-1, the J call TRBJ2-7, with D perhaps matching TRBD2 (5 bases). CDR3 loop: CSAGGGSSYEQYF. As DNA, the CDR3 is TGCAGCGCAGGAGGAGGAAGCTCCTACGAGCAGTACTTC.